Listed here are 21 T cell receptor beta chains from one sample, sequenced in a study of blood T cell repertoires in COVID-19. This table comes from immunoSEQ multiplex PCR, and its TCRdb copy is limited to in-frame clones, with some not included. The sample consists of about 24,000 clones, approximately 90% of them appearing once. The sequenced sample consisted of peripheral blood. These receptors were taken from a man aged 70 or older with active COVID-19.

The chain employs TRBV27 and TRBJ2-7; perhaps TRBD1 as D (6 bases). The germline V gene has CDR1 MNHEY and CDR2 SMNVEV (reference sequence). Deletions cut 5 bases from V and 3 bases from J, with 14 bases between. The CDR3 totals 14 residues. CDR3 loop: CASSPSRRGYEQYF. The CDR3 DNA reads TGTGCCAGCAGTCCATCGCGCAGGGGCTACGAGCAGTACTTC.

The chain carries TRBV15 and TRBJ1-4; D is perhaps TRBD1 (5 bases). The V gene lost 3 bases and the J gene lost 8 bases, with 13 bases spanning the gap. CDR1 is LNHNV, CDR2 YYDKDF, per germline (reference sequence). The CDR3 has 14 amino acids. The CDR3 protein is CATSRDIVAEKLFF. The CDR3, as DNA: TGTGCCACCAGCAGGGACATCGTTGCCGAAAAACTGTTTTTT.

The rearrangement uses TRBV3-1 (or the pseudogene TRBV3-2) and TRBJ2-5; weak D call: TRBD1 (5 bases). Looked up from germline, CDR1 is LGHDT and CDR2 is YNNKEL (reference sequence). This CDR3 contains 15 residues. The V and J ends lost 1 base and 4 bases respectively, with 13 bases between them. The chain's CDR3 is CASSQVRGWGETQYF. CDR3 in DNA: TGTGCCAGCAGCCAAGTTAGGGGTTGGGGAGAGACCCAGTACTTC.

V and J are TRBV14 and TRBJ2-2, with 8 bases matching TRBD1. The trim removed 4 bases at V and 2 bases at J, leaving 6 bases unmatched. The CDR3 has 16 residues. Germline V gene sequence: CDR1 SGHDN, CDR2 FVKESK. CDR3 loop: CASSLWTGINTGELFF. DNA of the CDR3: TGTGCCAGCAGCCTCTGGACAGGGATCAACACCGGGGAGCTGTTTTTT.

The chain has TRBV25-1 and TRBJ2-7; 9 bases agree with TRBD1. The germline V gene encodes CDR1 MGHDK and CDR2 SYGVNS. V shed 11 bases, J shed 5 bases, and the junction held 10 bases outside the gene matches. The CDR3 extends over 13 amino acids. For the CDR3, the DNA is TGTGCCCAGGAGACAGGGGGAACCGACGAGCAGTACTTC. This encodes CAQETGGTDEQYF.

This chain links TRBV7-8 with TRBJ2-7; possibly TRBD1 for D (6 bases). V was clipped by 5 bases and J by 4 bases, with 15 bases between them. Germline V gene sequence: CDR1 SGHVS, CDR2 FQNEAQ. The CDR3 has 14 residues. CDR3 sequence: CASSPHREKYEQYF. CDR3 in DNA: TGTGCCAGCAGCCCCCACAGGGAAAAGTACGAGCAGTACTTC.

The CDR3 region has the DNA TGTGCCAGCAGCTTACAGTTAGGGAGTGAAAAACTGTTTTTT. This codes for CASSLQLGSEKLFF. This chain uses TRBV28 with TRBJ1-4; no firm D call. In germline, CDR1 is MDHEN, CDR2 SYDVKM. The CDR3 is 14 amino acids. Trimming took 6 bases from V and 7 from J, leaving 15 bases between them. The full variable domain, rest sourced from reference TRBV28 and TRBJ1-4, is DVKVTQSSRYLVKRTGEKVFLECVQDMDHENMFWYRQDPGLGLRLIYFSYDVKMKEKGDIPEGYSVSREKKERFSLILESASTNQTSMYLCASSLQLGSEKLFFGSGTQLSVL.

The chain recombines TRBV5-5 with TRBJ2-5; 10 positions match TRBD1. CDR3 length: 17 residues. Germline V gene lookup returns CDR1 SGHKS and CDR2 YYEKEE (reference sequence). V lost 0 bases to trimming and J lost 5 bases; unmatched junction nucleotides: 10. CDR3 DNA sequence: TGTGCCAGCAGCTTGGTATTTGGGACAGGGGTCCGGGAGACCCAGTACTTC. This gives the protein CASSLVFGTGVRETQYF.

This chain links TRBV28 with TRBJ2-3; TRBD2 matches at 7 bases. J lost 7 bases, V lost 3 bases, and 7 bases had no gene match. CDR1 and CDR2 (germline): MDHEN, SYDVKM. The CDR3 totals 14 residues. This CDR3 reads CASSFIGEGNTQYF. The CDR3 DNA follows: TGTGCCAGCAGTTTCATAGGGGAGGGTAATACGCAGTATTTT.

CDR3 sequence reads: CASSFDRAGGYGYTF. CDR3 DNA sequence: TGTGCCAGCAGTTTCGACAGGGCCGGCGGCTATGGCTACACCTTC. The V call is TRBV27, the J call TRBJ1-2; 7 nucleotides match TRBD1. Trimming removed 3 bases from V and 4 bases from J; junction bases left unmatched: 8. The CDR3 loop spans 15 amino acids. CDR1 is MNHEY and CDR2 is SMNVEV in the germline V gene (reference sequence).

This chain uses TRBV27 with TRBJ2-1; TRBD1 aligns across 7 bases. With 5 bases clipped from V and 9 bases from J, the junction kept 10 bases outside the gene matches. CDR3 size: 14 residues. Germline-derived CDR1 and CDR2 are MNHEY and SMNVEV (reference sequence). This CDR3 is CASSPADRAGEQFF. Here the CDR3 DNA reads TGTGCCAGCAGTCCCGCCGACAGGGCGGGTGAGCAGTTCTTC.

The chain combines TRBV6-2 or TRBV6-3 with TRBJ1-5; 7 bases align to TRBD1. The CDR3 length is 18 residues. Germline V gene lookup returns CDR1 MNHEY and CDR2 SVGEGT. With 0 bases clipped from V and 0 bases from J, the junction kept 8 bases outside the gene matches. The CDR3 loop reads CASSYSDRPDYSNQPQHF. Written as DNA, the CDR3 is TGTGCCAGCAGTTACTCGGACAGGCCAGATTATAGCAATCAGCCCCAGCATTTT.

This clone was seen only once. V usage is TRBV18 and J usage is TRBJ1-5; TRBD1 matches 9 bases. CDR1 is KGHSH and CDR2 is LQKENI in the germline V gene. This CDR3 contains 15 residues. V shed 2 bases and J 4 bases; nucleotides not matched to a gene: 3. The DNA of the CDR3 is TGTGCCAGCTCACCAGCCGGGACAGGGAATCAGCCCCAGCATTTT. Its protein is CASSPAGTGNQPQHF.

This rearrangement joins TRBV21-1 to TRBJ1-1; the listed D gene, TRBD1, was not tested against the DNA. TRBV21-1 is assigned pseudogene status. This CDR3 is 15 amino acids long. The CDR3 DNA follows: TGTGCCAGCAGCAAAGAGGACAGGCCGAACACTGAAGCTTTCTTT. Translating gives CASSKEDRPNTEAFF.

The chain uses TRBV5-6 and TRBJ2-4, with D tentatively TRBD2 (6 bases). The CDR3 consists of 15 residues. CDR1 is SGHDT, CDR2 YYEEEE, per germline. V was cut by 4 bases and J by 0 bases, with 11 bases left in between. Here the CDR3 reads CASSRGSLAKNIQYF. The CDR3 nucleotides read TGTGCCAGCAGCCGGGGGAGTCTAGCCAAAAACATTCAGTACTTC. The entire variable domain, with the rest obtained from reference TRBV5-6 and TRBJ2-4, is as follows: DAGVTQSPTHLIKTRGQQVTLRCSPKSGHDTVSWYQQALGQGPQFIFQYYEEEERQRGNFPDRFSGHQFPNYSSELNVNALLLGDSALYLCASSRGSLAKNIQYFGAGTRLSVL.

CDR3 DNA sequence: TGCGCCAGCGCACAGGGGGCTATGAACACTGAAGCTTTCTTT. It specifies CASAQGAMNTEAFF. The chain combines TRBV5-1 with TRBJ1-1; 9 positions match TRBD1. Germline V lookup: CDR1 SGHRS, CDR2 YFSETQ. This CDR3 region has 14 residues. The junction had 4 bases not matched to a gene; V was cut back by 7 bases and J by 0 bases.

This clone turned up a few times. Other nucleotide sequences in the sample specify the same CDR3. The CDR3 is CASSNPGLAGFNEQFF. CDR3 nucleotides: TGTGCCAGCAGCAACCCCGGACTAGCGGGATTCAATGAGCAGTTCTTC. This rearrangement joins TRBV5-4 to TRBJ2-1; 12 bases align to TRBD2. The CDR3 is 16 amino acids. Germline values: CDR1 SGHNT, CDR2 YYREEE (reference sequence). V trimming: 4 bases; J trimming: 6 bases; junction bases outside the gene matches: 8.

CDR3 region: CASSPLEQETQYF. Here the CDR3 DNA reads TGCGCCAGCAGCCCCCTAGAACAAGAGACCCAGTACTTC. The chain couples TRBV4-1 to TRBJ2-5; D unresolved. Per germline, CDR1 MGHRA and CDR2 YSYEKL. This CDR3 region has 13 residues. The V end lost 4 bases, the J end lost 2 bases, and 8 bases lay between the germline ends.

CDR3 bases: TGTGCCAGCAGCTTGTTGAGGTACGACAAAAACATTCAGTACTTC. It specifies CASSLLRYDKNIQYF. The chain joins TRBV5-6 to TRBJ2-4; no clear D. Germline V gene lookup returns CDR1 SGHDT and CDR2 YYEEEE. Trimming took off 1 base at V and 3 bases at J, with 11 bases between the two ends. CDR3 length equals 15 residues.

This clone appeared a single time. The chain couples TRBV7-2 to TRBJ2-7; 8 nucleotides agree with TRBD1. Losses at the gene ends were 4 bases for V and 3 bases for J; bases not matched to a gene: 8. The CDR3 is 15 residues long. Germline CDR1 is SGHTA and CDR2 is FQGNSA. In DNA form, the CDR3 reads TGTGCCAGCAGCTCCGACAGGGGCATATTCTACGAGCAGTACTTC. Protein sequence: CASSSDRGIFYEQYF. Full variable domain (remainder filled in from reference TRBV7-2 and TRBJ2-7): GAGVSQSPSNKVTEKGKDVELRCDPISGHTALYWYRQSLGQGLEFLIYFQGNSAPDKSGLPSDRFSAERTGGSVSTLTIQRTQQEDSAVYLCASSSDRGIFYEQYFGPGTRLTVT.

The chain carries TRBV28 and TRBJ2-1; D ambiguous. The CDR3 is made up of 14 amino acids. From germline, CDR1 is MDHEN and CDR2 SYDVKM. Trimming pared 4 bases from V and 10 bases from J, leaving 17 bases between. The CDR3 loop is CASSSRRALREQFF. The CDR3 coding sequence is TGTGCCAGCAGTTCTCGGAGAGCCTTAAGGGAGCAGTTCTTC.